This T cell receptor (beta chain) was identified in a study of shared clonotypes between healthy human individuals. Study conclusions and caveats: The study drew on few donors, limiting represented genetic and exposure-history diversity.

TCRdb keeps only in-frame clones here, not all; method: immunoSEQ multiplex PCR. The table includes hundreds of thousands of clones, over 60% detected once. Recent acute infections and vaccinations were absent in the healthy HIV-negative adult donors. With respect to this clone: Its antigen is as yet unknown.

The clonotype originates from a woman between 40 and 50 years old in good health. Some clones in this sample may be carry-over from other donors' samples. Sequencing input: PBMCs.

The CDR3 reads CASSLGSSGNTIYF. CDR3 DNA: TGTGCCAGCAGCTTGGGCAGCTCTGGAAACACCATATATTTT. The chain links TRBV5-6 to TRBJ1-3; D call uncertain. CDR3 size: 14 residues. CDR1 is SGHDT and CDR2 is YYEEEE in the germline V gene. V lost 0 bases to trimming and J lost 0 bases, with 4 bases between them.